One sample yielded the 12 T cell receptor beta chains listed below, sequenced in a study of blood T cell repertoires in COVID-19. Sequencing used immunoSEQ multiplex PCR; TCRdb keeps in-frame clones, though not all of them. The repertoire consists of fewer than 500,000 clones, with about 85% occurring once and the leading ten covering approximately 2%. Input material: PBMCs or T cells enriched from blood (not recorded which). The origin of the receptors is a woman younger than 35 with acute COVID-19.

As regards this clone: This CDR3 is also generated by other DNA sequences in the sample. V is TRBV29-1 and J is TRBJ2-7; D may be TRBD1 (6 bases). The germline V gene has CDR1 SQVTM and CDR2 ANQGSEA. The CDR3 sequence is 12 residues long. Deletions cut 5 bases from V and 0 bases from J, with 8 bases between. CDR3 nucleotide sequence: TGCAGCGTTCAGGGGACCTCCTACGAGCAGTACTTC. Translating gives CSVQGTSYEQYF.

The gene calls are TRBV29-1 and TRBJ2-3; D is unresolved. The CDR3 totals 15 residues. V gave up 4 bases and J gave up 3 bases, with 17 bases separating them. Germline values: CDR1 SQVTM, CDR2 ANQGSEA. The CDR3 coding sequence is TGCAGCGTTGGGCTTTATGGCGGTGGGACAGATACGCAGTATTTT. It is translated as CSVGLYGGGTDTQYF.

The V gene is TRBV5-6, the J gene TRBJ1-3; tentatively, D is TRBD1 (5 bases). V was cut by 4 bases and J by 2 bases, with 16 bases left in between. The CDR3 is 16 residues long. From germline, CDR1 is SGHDT and CDR2 YYEEEE. Written as DNA, the CDR3 is TGTGCCAGCAGCCGGGTGGCGACAGTCCCTGGAAACACCATATATTTT. It yields the protein CASSRVATVPGNTIYF.

The V call is TRBV29-1, the J call TRBJ1-5; 10 nucleotides align to TRBD1. J gave up 3 bases and V 8 bases, and 4 bases lay outside the gene matches. The V gene's germline CDR1 is SQVTM and CDR2 ANQGSEA. CDR3 size: 13 residues. The CDR3 spells CSTGTGANQPQHF. DNA of the CDR3: TGCAGCACCGGGACAGGGGCCAATCAGCCCCAGCATTTT.

The chain links TRBV27 to TRBJ1-6; D unclear. There are 15 residues in the CDR3. The V and J ends lost 5 bases and 2 bases respectively, with 10 bases between them. Germline V CDR1 and CDR2: MNHEY, SMNVEV (reference sequence). This chain's CDR3 is CASSPSGAYNSPLHF. Here the CDR3 DNA reads TGTGCCAGCAGTCCCTCCGGGGCCTATAATTCACCCCTCCACTTT.

The chain has TRBV5-1 and TRBJ2-3; 9 nucleotides align to TRBD1. The V and J ends lost 4 bases and 1 base, in that order; junction bases with no gene match: 7. This CDR3 has 16 residues. Germline V gene sequence: CDR1 SGHRS, CDR2 YFSETQ. CDR3 DNA: TGCGCCAGCAGCCGTACAGGGGGCTGGGGCACAGATACGCAGTATTTT. As protein: CASSRTGGWGTDTQYF.

This clone has a single count. This chain uses TRBV2 with TRBJ2-7; 7 nucleotides agree with TRBD1. This CDR3 is 13 amino acids long. Germline V gene data show CDR1 as SNHLY and CDR2 as FYNNEI. V trimming: 11 bases; J trimming: 0 bases; junction bases outside the gene matches: 7. The CDR3 loop is CAEGTANSYEQYF. CDR3 coding DNA: TGTGCCGAGGGGACAGCTAACTCCTACGAGCAGTACTTC.

The V and J genes are TRBV4-2 and TRBJ2-1, with D perhaps TRBD2 (6 bases). V lost 0 bases and J lost 7, with 13 bases in between. This CDR3 has 15 residues. CDR1 and CDR2 (germline): LGHNA, YNFKEQ. The CDR3 reads CASSQDNMGRNEQFF. The CDR3, as DNA: TGTGCCAGCAGCCAAGATAATATGGGGAGGAATGAGCAGTTCTTC.

This rearrangement joins TRBV16 to TRBJ1-5; D remains unclear. Germline V gene sequence: CDR1 KGHSY, CDR2 FQNENV. V gave up 4 bases and J gave up 0 bases, with 13 bases separating them. The CDR3 is made up of 16 amino acids. Here the CDR3 reads CASSPLDKYSNQPQHF. The DNA for the CDR3 is TGTGCCAGCAGCCCCCTTGACAAATATAGCAATCAGCCCCAGCATTTT.

The chain employs TRBV7-9 and TRBJ1-2; D is possibly TRBD1 (6 bases). Trimming removed 2 bases from V and 4 bases from J, with 11 bases in between. The germline CDR1 and CDR2 sequences are SEHNR and FQNEAQ (reference sequence). This CDR3 region has 14 residues. Written as DNA, the CDR3 is TGTGCCAGCAGCTTAACAGGGCAAGGCTATGGCTACACCTTC. This sequence encodes CASSLTGQGYGYTF.

The chain recombines TRBV29-1 with TRBJ1-1; 11 bases match TRBD1. Germline trimming cut 7 bases from V and 2 bases from J; bases unmatched to any gene: 6. CDR1 is SQVTM and CDR2 is ANQGSEA in the germline V gene. The CDR3 is 14 residues long. The CDR3 reads CSAGQGAQNTEAFF. In nucleotides, the CDR3 is TGCAGCGCTGGACAGGGGGCCCAAAACACTGAAGCTTTCTTT.

This clone was picked up one time. CDR3 coding DNA: TGTGCCAGTAGTACCCAATACAGGGGAAGTGGCTACACCTTC. As protein: CASSTQYRGSGYTF. V is TRBV19 and J is TRBJ1-2; 7 bases align to TRBD1. This CDR3 region has 14 residues. The V and J ends lost 4 bases and 7 bases, in that order; junction bases with no gene match: 9. Germline CDR1 and CDR2: LNHDA and SQIVND (reference sequence).